Listed below are T cell receptor beta chains from one sample, sequenced in a study of blood T cells in healthy people across ages. One entry per CDR3 protein, called by TCRdb with MiXCR from the 5' RACE reads. The sample includes 1.5 million or so distinct CDR3 sequences, about 43% of them seen just once. The sequenced sample was blood. These receptor sequences come from a woman aged 18-35 years in good health. CDR3s include the opening cysteine and the closing phenylalanine or tryptophan. A D gene is named only where the DNA matches it firmly. Size values are once, few and many counts, or a class for expanded clones, and some rows have none.

d_call	v_call	j_call	clone_size	cdr3_nt	cdr3_aa
-	TRBV20-1	TRBJ1-1	-	TGCAGTGCCATAGACCGGACTAACACTGAAGCTTTCTTT	CSAIDRTNTEAFF
-	TRBV20-1	TRBJ1-4	-	TGCAGTGCTACCCCAGCAACAGATACTAATGAAAAACTGTTTTTT	CSATPATDTNEKLFF
TRBD1	TRBV6-5	TRBJ1-2	few	TGTGCCAGCAGTAAAAAGGGACAGGCTGGCGGCTACACCTTC	CASSKKGQAGGYTF
-	TRBV28	TRBJ2-7	-	TGTGCCAGCAGTTTTGGTTCCTTGGTAACCTCCTACGAGCAGTACTTC	CASSFGSLVTSYEQYF
-	TRBV28	TRBJ1-1	-	TGTGCCAGCAGTTTTCCTGGGCAAACTGAAGCTTTCTTT	CASSFPGQTEAFF
-	TRBV6-1	TRBJ1-2	-	TGTGCCAGCAGTGAAGGGGGGAACTATGGCTACACCTTC	CASSEGGNYGYTF
TRBD2	TRBV5-1	TRBJ2-5	few	TGCGCCAGCAGCTTGGCAACTAGCGGGACTCAAGAGACCCAGTACTTC	CASSLATSGTQETQYF
-	TRBV28	TRBJ1-5	-	TGTGCCAGCAGTTTGACTCGACAGGTCCCTAGCAATCAGCCCCAGCATTTT	CASSLTRQVPSNQPQHF
-	TRBV7-2	TRBJ1-2	-	TGTGCCAGCAGCCGAGCCGGGGGGCGTGGCTATGGCTACACCTTC	CASSRAGGRGYGYTF
TRBD2	TRBV7-2	TRBJ2-3	-	TGTGCCAGCAGCTTAAGGGCTAGCGGGACTGGCACAGATACGCAGTATTTT	CASSLRASGTGTDTQYF
TRBD1	TRBV3-1	TRBJ1-6	-	TGTGCCAGCAGCCCCGGACAGGGTTATTCACCCCTCCACTTT	CASSPGQGYSPLHF